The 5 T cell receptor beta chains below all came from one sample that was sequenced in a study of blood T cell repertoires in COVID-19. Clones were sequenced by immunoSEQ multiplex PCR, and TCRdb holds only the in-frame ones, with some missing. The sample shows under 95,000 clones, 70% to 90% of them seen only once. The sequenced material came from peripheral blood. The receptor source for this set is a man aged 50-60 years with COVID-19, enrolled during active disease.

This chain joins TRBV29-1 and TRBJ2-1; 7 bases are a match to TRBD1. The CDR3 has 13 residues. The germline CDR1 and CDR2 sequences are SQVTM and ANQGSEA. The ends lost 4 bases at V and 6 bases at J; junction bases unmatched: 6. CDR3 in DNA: TGCAGCGTTGTTGGGACAGTACGCAATGAGCAGTTCTTC. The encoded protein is CSVVGTVRNEQFF.

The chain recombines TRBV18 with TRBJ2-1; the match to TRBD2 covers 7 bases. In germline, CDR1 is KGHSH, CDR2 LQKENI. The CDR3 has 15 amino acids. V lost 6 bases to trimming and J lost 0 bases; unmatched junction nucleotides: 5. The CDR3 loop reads CASSRGGSSYNEQFF. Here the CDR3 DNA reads TGTGCCAGCTCTCGCGGGGGAAGCTCCTACAATGAGCAGTTCTTC.

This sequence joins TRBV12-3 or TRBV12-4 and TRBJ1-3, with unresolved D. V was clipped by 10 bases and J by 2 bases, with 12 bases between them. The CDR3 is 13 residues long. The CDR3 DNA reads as TGTGCCACTAGCCGGACTGCTGGAAACACCATATATTTT. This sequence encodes CATSRTAGNTIYF.

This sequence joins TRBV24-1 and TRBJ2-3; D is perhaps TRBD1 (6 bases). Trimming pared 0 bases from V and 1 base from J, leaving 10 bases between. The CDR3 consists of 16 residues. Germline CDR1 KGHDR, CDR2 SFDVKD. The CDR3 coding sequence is TGTGCCACCAGTGATTTGAAGGCAGGGGGCACAGATACGCAGTATTTT. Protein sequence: CATSDLKAGGTDTQYF.

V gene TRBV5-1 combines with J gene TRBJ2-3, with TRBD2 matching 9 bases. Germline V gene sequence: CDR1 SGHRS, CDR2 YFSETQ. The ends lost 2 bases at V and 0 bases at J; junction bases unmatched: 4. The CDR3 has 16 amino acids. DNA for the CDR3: TGCGCCAGCAGCTTACTAGCGGGCTCTAGCACAGATACGCAGTATTTT. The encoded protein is CASSLLAGSSTDTQYF.